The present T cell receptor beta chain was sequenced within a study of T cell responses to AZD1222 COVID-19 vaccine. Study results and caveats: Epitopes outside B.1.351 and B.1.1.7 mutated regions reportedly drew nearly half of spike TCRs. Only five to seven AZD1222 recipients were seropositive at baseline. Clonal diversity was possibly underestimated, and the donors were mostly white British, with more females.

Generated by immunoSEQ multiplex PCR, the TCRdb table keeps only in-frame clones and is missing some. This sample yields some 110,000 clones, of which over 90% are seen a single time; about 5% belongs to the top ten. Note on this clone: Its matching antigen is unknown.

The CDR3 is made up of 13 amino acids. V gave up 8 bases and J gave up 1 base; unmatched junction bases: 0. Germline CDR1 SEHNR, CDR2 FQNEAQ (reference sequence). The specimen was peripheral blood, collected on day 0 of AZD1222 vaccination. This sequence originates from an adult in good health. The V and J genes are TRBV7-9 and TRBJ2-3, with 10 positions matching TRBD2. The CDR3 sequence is CASGTSGTDTQYF. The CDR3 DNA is TGTGCCAGCGGGACTAGCGGCACAGATACGCAGTATTTT.